Listed here are 28 T cell receptor beta chains from one sample, sequenced in a study of T cell changes during pregnancy in multiple sclerosis (dated by TCRdb to between 2018 and 2021). The library was generated by the immunoSEQ multiplex PCR assay. TCRdb limited this immuneACCESS table to in-frame rearrangements with V and J called. A share of clones is missing; checked studies link under half to unresolved V genes, and the rest is unexplained. Here the sample has about 35,000 clones; approximately 90% occur a single time. Together, the top ten hold roughly 4% of the sample. The source material was CD8+ T cells from peripheral blood mononuclear cells, sampled in the third trimester of pregnancy. The source of these receptors is a female donor with multiple sclerosis, enrolled in a pregnancy study.

This rearrangement joins TRBV5-1 to TRBJ2-1, with a weak D call TRBD1 (5 bases). CDR3 length equals 14 residues. The ends were cut back, 5 bases at V and 0 bases at J, with 9 bases in the middle. Germline V gives CDR1 SGHRS, CDR2 YFSETQ. DNA of the CDR3: TGCGCCAGCAGATGGGGCAGCTCCTACAATGAGCAGTTCTTC. Its protein product is CASRWGSSYNEQFF.

The chain links TRBV30 to TRBJ1-4, with 7 bases identical to TRBD1. The CDR3 consists of 15 residues. With 4 bases clipped from V and 6 bases from J, the junction kept 11 bases outside the gene matches. Per germline, CDR1 GTSNPN and CDR2 SVGIG (reference sequence). The CDR3, as DNA: TGTGCCTGGATGGAATACAGGGGAGGAGATGAAAAACTGTTTTTT. It yields the protein CAWMEYRGGDEKLFF.

The rearrangement links TRBV6-5 to TRBJ2-7; tentative D call: TRBD1 (5 bases). Germline V gene data show CDR1 as MNHEY and CDR2 as SVGAGI. Trimming pared 10 bases from V and 5 bases from J, leaving 15 bases between. CDR3 size: 12 residues. CDR3: CATNAGFHEQYF. In DNA, the CDR3 is TGTGCCACGAACGCAGGGTTCCACGAGCAGTACTTC.

This clone was observed once. The chain joins TRBV25-1 to TRBJ1-1, with D maybe TRBD1 (5 bases). This CDR3 region has 13 residues. Per the germline V gene, CDR1 is MGHDK and CDR2 is SYGVNS. V was cut by 5 bases and J by 1 base, with 8 bases left in between. This CDR3 is CASSLGGNTEAFF. The CDR3 region has the DNA TGTGCCAGCAGTTTGGGGGGGAACACTGAAGCTTTCTTT. The variable domain in full, completed from reference TRBV25-1 and TRBJ1-1, reads EADIYQTPRYLVIGTGKKITLECSQTMGHDKMYWYQQDPGMELHLIHYSYGVNSTEKGDLSSESTVSRIRTEHFPLTLESARPSHTSQYLCASSLGGNTEAFFGQGTRLTVV.

The gene calls are TRBV25-1 and TRBJ1-2; tentative D call: TRBD1 (6 bases). This CDR3 region has 16 residues. Germline-derived CDR1 and CDR2 are MGHDK and SYGVNS. V was shortened by 2 bases and J by 10 bases, with 23 bases between the two germline ends. The CDR3 nucleotides are TGTGCCAGCAGTGAAGGGGGGGGCGCCTCAATCTTTGACTACACCTTC. Translating gives CASSEGGGASIFDYTF.

This chain uses TRBV7-8 with TRBJ1-6, with a weak D call TRBD1 (5 bases). This CDR3 has 14 residues. V lost 5 bases, J lost 7 bases, and 12 bases lay in between. Germline CDR1 is SGHVS and CDR2 is FQNEAQ. The CDR3 DNA sequence: TGTGCCAGCAGCGATCAGGGAACAAATTCACCCCTCCACTTT. It yields the protein CASSDQGTNSPLHF.

The V and J genes are TRBV6-5 and TRBJ2-1, with D possibly matching TRBD2 (5 bases). There are 14 residues in the CDR3. V shed 6 bases and J shed 3 bases, with 12 bases lying between them. CDR1 is MNHEY, CDR2 SVGAGI, per germline. In DNA, the CDR3 is TGTGCCAGCAGCCCCGTAGGAGGCTACAATGAGCAGTTCTTC. Residues: CASSPVGGYNEQFF.

This clone was seen just once. The chain uses TRBV5-1 and TRBJ2-7; TRBD2 might be the D (6 bases). CDR1 and CDR2 (germline): SGHRS, YFSETQ. The CDR3 loop spans 12 amino acids. V dropped 10 bases and J dropped 2 bases, with 13 bases sitting between them. The DNA for the CDR3 is TGCGCCTCGCGGGAAGGCGCCTACGAGCAGTACTTC. Translated: CASREGAYEQYF.

V and J are TRBV5-5 and TRBJ1-1; unclear D gene. The CDR3 is 13 residues long. Germline values: CDR1 SGHKS, CDR2 YYEKEE (reference sequence). V lost 1 base and J lost 3, with 7 bases in between. The CDR3 sequence: CASSLTVYTEAFF. In DNA form, the CDR3 reads TGTGCCAGCAGCTTGACGGTTTACACTGAAGCTTTCTTT.

The V and J genes are TRBV27 and TRBJ1-1; unclear D gene. There are 14 residues in the CDR3. Germline V gene lookup returns CDR1 MNHEY and CDR2 SMNVEV (reference sequence). Trimming took 10 bases from V and 3 from J, leaving 18 bases between them. The CDR3 sequence: CATQLAHGYTEAFF. The CDR3 nucleotides read TGTGCCACCCAATTGGCTCACGGGTACACTGAAGCTTTCTTT.

The chain combines TRBV5-1 with TRBJ1-4; D remains unclear. Trimming took 2 bases from V and 4 from J, leaving 6 bases between them. CDR1 is SGHRS and CDR2 is YFSETQ in the germline V gene. The CDR3 has 13 amino acids. DNA of the CDR3: TGCGCCAGCAGCTTCCAGGTTAATGAAAAACTGTTTTTT. Translating gives CASSFQVNEKLFF.

J is TRBJ1-2 and V is TRBV7-6, with a possible D match to TRBD1 (6 bases). The CDR3 sequence is 15 residues long. In germline, CDR1 is SGHVS, CDR2 FNYEAQ. The V gene lost 3 bases and the J gene lost 8 bases, with 19 bases spanning the gap. CDR3 sequence: CASSLGAGAAYGYTF. The DNA of the CDR3 is TGTGCCAGCAGCTTGGGGGCAGGGGCGGCTTACGGCTACACCTTC.

The chain has TRBV6-6 and TRBJ1-5; the match to TRBD1 covers 9 bases. The ends lost 5 bases at V and 5 bases at J; junction bases unmatched: 7. Germline CDR1 reads MNHNY; CDR2 reads SVGAGI (reference sequence). The CDR3 is 15 amino acids. CDR3 loop: CASSPTGGWDQPQHF. The CDR3 nucleotides read TGTGCCAGCAGTCCAACAGGGGGCTGGGATCAGCCCCAGCATTTT.

This chain connects TRBV5-6 to TRBJ1-2; 9 bases are shared with TRBD1. The germline gives CDR1 SGHDT, CDR2 YYEEEE. The J segment lost 2 bases and the V segment lost 1 base, leaving 9 bases of the junction unmatched. The CDR3 is 17 amino acids. The CDR3 DNA sequence: TGTGCCAGCAGCTTGCGGGGGACAGGGCCCCAGAACTATGGCTACACCTTC. Its translation: CASSLRGTGPQNYGYTF.

The chain uses TRBV9 and TRBJ2-3; D is unclear. The V end lost 0 bases, the J end lost 0 bases, and 17 bases lay between the germline ends. The CDR3 covers 18 residues. Germline CDR1 reads SGDLS; CDR2 reads YYNGEE. This CDR3 reads CASSVAVDRISSTDTQYF. Here the CDR3 DNA reads TGTGCCAGCAGCGTAGCTGTCGATAGAATATCTAGCACAGATACGCAGTATTTT.

The genes are TRBV5-6 and TRBJ1-2; tentative D call: TRBD1 (5 bases). The CDR3 spans 15 residues. From germline, CDR1 is SGHDT and CDR2 YYEEEE. V was clipped by 3 bases and J by 2 bases, with 14 bases between them. CDR3: CASSSAKTENYGYTF. CDR3 DNA sequence: TGTGCCAGCAGCTCGGCAAAGACAGAGAACTATGGCTACACCTTC.

V usage is TRBV5-4 and J usage is TRBJ2-7; possible D gene TRBD2, 6 bases. V was trimmed by 4 bases and J by 0 bases, leaving 11 bases between them. CDR3 length equals 14 residues. The V gene's germline CDR1 is SGHNT and CDR2 YYREEE (reference sequence). CDR3: CASSRTKSSYEQYF. The CDR3, as DNA: TGTGCCAGCAGCCGGACTAAGAGCTCCTACGAGCAGTACTTC.

The chain is built from TRBV7-8 and TRBJ2-3; a weak D match, TRBD2 (7 bases). Germline V gene data show CDR1 as SGHVS and CDR2 as FQNEAQ. The CDR3 has 17 residues. V was shortened by 8 bases and J by 4 bases, with 25 bases between the two germline ends. The CDR3 DNA reads as TGTGCCAGCCAAAACAAAGTTAGCTGGGGGGGCGCAGATACGCAGTATTTT. This translates into CASQNKVSWGGADTQYF.

CDR3 DNA: TGCGCCAGCAGCCCAGACCGACAGGGCGCCAACTACGAGCAGTACTTC. Translated, it gives CASSPDRQGANYEQYF. The J gene is TRBJ2-7, the V gene TRBV4-1; 7 bases map to TRBD1. J lost 3 bases, V lost 4 bases, and 12 bases had no gene match. The CDR3 consists of 16 residues. The germline CDR1 and CDR2 sequences are MGHRA and YSYEKL.

The chain couples TRBV5-4 to TRBJ2-2, with D unclear. Deletions cut 3 bases from V and 8 bases from J, with 11 bases between. CDR1 SGHNT and CDR2 YYREEE come from the germline V gene (reference sequence). The CDR3 is 13 residues long. CDR3 bases: TGTGCCAGCAGCTCTGCCAGTGTGGGGGAGCTGTTTTTT. This gives the protein CASSSASVGELFF. The variable domain in full, with the rest retrieved from reference TRBV5-4 and TRBJ2-2, is ETGVTQSPTHLIKTRGQQVTLRCSSQSGHNTVSWYQQALGQGPQFIFQYYREEENGRGNFPPRFSGLQFPNYSSELNVNALELDDSALYLCASSSASVGELFFGEGSRLTVL.

The chain couples TRBV6-4 to TRBJ2-1; 7 bases are shared with TRBD1. The CDR3 spans 13 residues. With 3 bases clipped from V and 9 bases from J, the junction kept 5 bases outside the gene matches. CDR1 and CDR2 from the germline V gene are MRHNA and SNTAGT. The CDR3 protein is CASSEQGIGEQFF. Written as DNA, the CDR3 is TGTGCCAGCAGTGAACAGGGGATAGGTGAGCAGTTCTTC.

This clone came up a few times. The chain is built from TRBV15 and TRBJ2-2, with D possibly TRBD2 on 6 matching bases. Germline CDR1 is LNHNV and CDR2 is YYDKDF (reference sequence). This CDR3 contains 15 residues. The V and J ends lost 5 bases and 5 bases respectively, with 15 bases between them. The CDR3 nucleotides read TGTGCCACCAGCCCGGGGACTTCTCTTACCGGGGAGCTGTTTTTT. Its translation is CATSPGTSLTGELFF. The variable domain in full, with the rest retrieved from reference TRBV15 and TRBJ2-2, is DAMVIQNPRYQVTQFGKPVTLSCSQTLNHNVMYWYQQKSSQAPKLLFHYYDKDFNNEADTPDNFQSRRPNTSFCFLDIRSPGLGDTAMYLCATSPGTSLTGELFFGEGSRLTVL.

V usage is TRBV7-9 and J usage is TRBJ2-1, with TRBD1 matching 8 bases. Trimming removed 5 bases from V and 6 bases from J; junction bases left unmatched: 6. From germline, CDR1 is SEHNR and CDR2 FQNEAQ (reference sequence). The CDR3 is 14 amino acids. CDR3 sequence (DNA): TGTGCCAGCAGCCCTCGACAGGGGCCCAATGAGCAGTTCTTC. It codes for CASSPRQGPNEQFF.

The genes are TRBV5-6 and TRBJ1-6; the D gene is possibly TRBD1 (5 bases). The germline V gene encodes CDR1 SGHDT and CDR2 YYEEEE. V was pared by 5 bases and J by 7 bases, with 7 bases between. CDR3 length: 12 residues. The CDR3 loop is CASREGNSPLHF. The DNA of the CDR3 is TGTGCCAGCAGGGAGGGGAATTCACCCCTCCACTTT.

The V call is TRBV6-1, the J call TRBJ2-7, with TRBD1 matching 8 bases. Germline V gene lookup returns CDR1 MNHNS and CDR2 SASEGT. There are 14 residues in the CDR3. Trimming cost V 4 bases and J 2 bases; bases outside gene matches: 4. CDR3 DNA sequence: TGTGCCAGCAGTGTAAGGACAGGGACCTACGAGCAGTACTTC. Its protein product is CASSVRTGTYEQYF.

This chain links TRBV10-2 with TRBJ1-3; TRBD1 is a possible D gene (5 bases). The V and J ends lost 3 bases and 0 bases respectively, with 9 bases between them. The CDR3 runs to 15 residues. CDR1 WSHSY and CDR2 SAAADI come from the germline V gene. CDR3 in amino acids: CASSDWGGSGNTIYF. For the CDR3, the DNA is TGCGCCAGCAGTGATTGGGGGGGCTCTGGAAACACCATATATTTT.

This chain joins TRBV6-4 and TRBJ2-7; a weak D match, TRBD2 (5 bases). The V end lost 2 bases, the J end lost 2 bases, and 10 bases lay between the germline ends. CDR1 is MRHNA and CDR2 is SNTAGT in the germline V gene. The CDR3 sequence is 14 residues long. CDR3 residues: CASSDQAGPYEQYF. The CDR3 DNA reads TGTGCCAGCAGTGACCAGGCGGGTCCCTACGAGCAGTACTTC.

This chain's CDR3 is CASSQAASGGNSPLHF. In DNA form, the CDR3 reads TGCGCCAGCAGCCAAGCCGCCAGTGGGGGGAATTCACCCCTCCACTTT. The V call is TRBV4-3, the J call TRBJ1-6, with TRBD1 as a possible D gene (5 bases). V was shortened by 1 base and J by 7 bases, with 14 bases between the two germline ends. The germline V gene encodes CDR1 LGHNA and CDR2 YSLEER. The CDR3 is made up of 16 amino acids.